This is a list of T cell receptor beta chains from one sample in a study of blood T cell repertoires in COVID-19. TCRdb's table, derived via immunoSEQ multiplex PCR, lists solely in-frame clones and lacks some. The repertoire holds fewer than 350,000 clones, 89% seen once, with about 9.9% in the top ten. The specimen sequenced was PBMCs or T cells enriched from blood (not recorded which). The receptor source for this set is a woman in her forties who had recovered from COVID-19. Each CDR3 is given with its conserved first and last residue.

V gene: TRBV18
CDR3 protein: CASSPTGQGGTYEQYF

V gene: TRBV27
CDR3 protein: CASSPPPMGGRSDSPLHF

V gene: TRBV2
CDR3 protein: CASSSADTQYF

V gene: TRBV10-3
CDR3 protein: CAAGQGNTNSPLHF

V gene: TRBV6-6
CDR3 protein: CASSPTKGQETQYF

V gene: TRBV13
CDR3 protein: CASSPGTGDGNEQFF

V gene: TRBV11-1
CDR3 protein: CASSLGESTEAFF

V gene: TRBV10-1
CDR3 protein: CASTLTKNSSYNSPLHF

V gene: TRBV5-1
CDR3 protein: CASSGGVATNEKLFF

V gene: TRBV7-9
CDR3 protein: CASSLGSRGWDGYTF

V gene: TRBV29-1
CDR3 protein: CSAQGGMNTEAFF

V gene: TRBV19
CDR3 protein: CASTITAHKGGEQFF

V gene: TRBV4-2
CDR3 protein: CASSQTTSGRAWETQYF

V gene: TRBV2
CDR3 protein: CASSDVGGNEQYF

V gene: TRBV2
CDR3 protein: CASSDSGFYGYTF